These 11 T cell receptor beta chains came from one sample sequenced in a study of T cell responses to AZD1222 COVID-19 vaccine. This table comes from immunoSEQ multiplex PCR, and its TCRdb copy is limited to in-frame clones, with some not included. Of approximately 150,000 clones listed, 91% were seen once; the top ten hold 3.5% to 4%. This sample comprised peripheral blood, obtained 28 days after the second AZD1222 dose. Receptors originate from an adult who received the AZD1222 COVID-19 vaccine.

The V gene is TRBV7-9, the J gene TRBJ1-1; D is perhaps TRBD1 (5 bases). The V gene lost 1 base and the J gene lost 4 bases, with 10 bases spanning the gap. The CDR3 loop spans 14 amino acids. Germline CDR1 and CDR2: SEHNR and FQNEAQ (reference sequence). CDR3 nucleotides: TGTGCCAGCAGCTTAGAAGGGGTGAGCACTGAAGCTTTCTTT. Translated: CASSLEGVSTEAFF. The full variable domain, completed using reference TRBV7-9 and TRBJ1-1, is DTGVSQNPRHKITKRGQNVTFRCDPISEHNRLYWYRQTLGQGPEFLTYFQNEAQLEKSRLLSDRFSAERPKGSFSTLEIQRTEQGDSAMYLCASSLEGVSTEAFFGQGTRLTVV.

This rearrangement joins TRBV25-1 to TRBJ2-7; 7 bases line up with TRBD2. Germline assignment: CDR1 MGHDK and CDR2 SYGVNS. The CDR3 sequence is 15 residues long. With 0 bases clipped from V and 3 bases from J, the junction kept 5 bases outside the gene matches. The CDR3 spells CASSEYITGGYEQYF. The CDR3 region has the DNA TGTGCCAGCAGTGAATATATAACGGGGGGCTACGAGCAGTACTTC.

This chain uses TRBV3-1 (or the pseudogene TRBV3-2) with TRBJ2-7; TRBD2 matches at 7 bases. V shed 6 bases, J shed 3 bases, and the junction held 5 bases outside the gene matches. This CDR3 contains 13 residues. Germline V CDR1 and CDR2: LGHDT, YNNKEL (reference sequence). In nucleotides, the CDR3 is TGTGCCAGCAGACTAAGCGGGATCTACGAGCAGTACTTC. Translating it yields CASRLSGIYEQYF.

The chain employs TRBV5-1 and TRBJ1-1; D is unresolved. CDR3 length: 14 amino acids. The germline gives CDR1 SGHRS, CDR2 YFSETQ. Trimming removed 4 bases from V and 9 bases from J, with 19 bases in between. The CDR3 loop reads CASSLSGPPVQAFF. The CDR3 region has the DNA TGCGCCAGCAGCCTTAGCGGGCCTCCGGTGCAAGCTTTCTTT.

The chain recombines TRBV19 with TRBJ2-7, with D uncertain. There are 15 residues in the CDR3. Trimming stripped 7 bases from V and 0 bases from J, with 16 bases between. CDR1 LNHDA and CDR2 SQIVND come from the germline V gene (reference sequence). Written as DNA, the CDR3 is TGTGCCAGTAAACCCTCGGAAGCAGGCTCCTACGAGCAGTACTTC. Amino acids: CASKPSEAGSYEQYF.

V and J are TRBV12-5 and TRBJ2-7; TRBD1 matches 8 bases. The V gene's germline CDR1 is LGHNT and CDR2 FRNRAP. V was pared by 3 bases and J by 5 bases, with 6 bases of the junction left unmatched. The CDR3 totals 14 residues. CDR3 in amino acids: CASGLGTGRDEQYF. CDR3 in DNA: TGTGCTAGTGGTTTAGGGACAGGTAGGGACGAGCAGTACTTC. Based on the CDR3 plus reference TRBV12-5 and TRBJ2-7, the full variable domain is DARVTQTPRHKVTEMGQEVTMRCQPILGHNTVFWYRQTMMQGLELLAYFRNRAPLDDSGMPKDRFSAEMPDATLATLKIQPSEPRDSAVYFCASGLGTGRDEQYFGPGTRLTVT.

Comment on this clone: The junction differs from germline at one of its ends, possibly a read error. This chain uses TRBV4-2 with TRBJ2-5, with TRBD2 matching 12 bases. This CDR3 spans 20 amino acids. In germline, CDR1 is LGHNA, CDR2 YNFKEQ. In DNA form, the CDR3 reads TGTGCCAGCAGCCAAGATAGCGTACCTAGCGGGGGGGCCGACCAGGAGACCCAGTACTTC. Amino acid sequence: CASSQDSVPSGGADQETQYF.

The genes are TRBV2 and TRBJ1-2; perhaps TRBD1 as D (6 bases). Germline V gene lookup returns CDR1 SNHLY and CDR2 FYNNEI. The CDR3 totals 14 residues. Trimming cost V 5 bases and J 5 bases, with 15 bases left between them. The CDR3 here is CASSSTGGEYGYTF. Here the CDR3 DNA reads TGTGCCAGCAGTTCGACAGGCGGGGAATATGGCTACACCTTC. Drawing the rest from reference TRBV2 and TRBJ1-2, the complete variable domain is EPEVTQTPSHQVTQMGQEVILRCVPISNHLYFYWYRQILGQKVEFLVSFYNNEISEKSEIFDDQFSVERPDGSNFTLKIRSTKLEDSAMYFCASSSTGGEYGYTFGSGTRLTVV.

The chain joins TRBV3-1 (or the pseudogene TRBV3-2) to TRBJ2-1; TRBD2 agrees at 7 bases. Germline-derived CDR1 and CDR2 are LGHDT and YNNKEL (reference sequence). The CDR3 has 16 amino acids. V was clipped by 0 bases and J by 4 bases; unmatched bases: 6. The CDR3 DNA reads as TGTGCCAGCAGCCAAGATCTTGGAGCGGGATACAATGAGCAGTTCTTC. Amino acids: CASSQDLGAGYNEQFF.

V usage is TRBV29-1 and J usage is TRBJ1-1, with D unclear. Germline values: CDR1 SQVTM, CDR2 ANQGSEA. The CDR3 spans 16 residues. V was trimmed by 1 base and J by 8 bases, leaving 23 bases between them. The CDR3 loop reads CSVEGSGRPKSAEAFF. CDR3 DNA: TGCAGCGTTGAAGGTTCTGGTCGGCCTAAAAGTGCGGAAGCTTTCTTT.

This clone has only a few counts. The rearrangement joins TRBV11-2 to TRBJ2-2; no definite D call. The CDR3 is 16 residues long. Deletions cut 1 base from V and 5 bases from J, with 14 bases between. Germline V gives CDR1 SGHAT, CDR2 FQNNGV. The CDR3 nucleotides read TGTGCCAGCAGCTTAGTAGGAGTCAGCCGAACCGGGGAGCTGTTTTTT. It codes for CASSLVGVSRTGELFF.